This TCR beta chain was captured by sequencing in a study of T cells in Graves' hyperthyroidism and ophthalmopathy. This clonotype has a count of ten or more. Amplification of TCR beta CDR3 regions was performed using RNA transcripts as template. In the first-round RT-PCR of the TCR CDR3, the HTBI primer set was used. TCRdb independently ran MiXCR on the multiplex PCR reads; one entry per CDR3 protein. The sample comprises about 290,000 distinct CDR3 sequences, roughly 15% of which are singletons, and roughly 7.5% rests with the top ten. The receptor comes from a woman aged 25-40 years with Graves' hyperthyroidism that later progressed to Graves' ophthalmopathy. The material sequenced was blood.

The DNA for the CDR3 is TGTGCCAGCAGTTTTTGGCGGGAGGGACTTGAGCAGTACTTC. It yields the protein CASSFWREGLEQYF. This chain connects TRBV28 to TRBJ2-7, with 9 bases that match TRBD2. The germline V gene encodes CDR1 MDHEN and CDR2 SYDVKM. The CDR3 loop spans 14 amino acids. V dropped 3 bases and J dropped 7; count of bases not matched to a gene: 7.